The present T cell receptor (beta chain) was sequenced within a study of cytomegalovirus exposure and HLA in healthy donors. The V end lost 4 bases, the J end lost 0 bases, and 9 bases lay between the germline ends. The V gene's germline CDR1 is SGHTA and CDR2 FQGNSA. CDR3 length: 15 residues. Primers included in the PCR were 60 Vbeta and 13 Jbeta primers. The data were produced by immunoSEQ multiplex PCR, yet TCRdb's version contains in-frame clones alone and is incomplete. The sample lists roughly 190,000 clones; about 80% were seen once. This sequence originates from a woman aged 40 to 50 in good health and CMV-seronegative. The sequenced sample consisted of PBMCs. This chain links TRBV7-2 with TRBJ1-4; no reliable D call. For the CDR3, the DNA is TGTGCCAGCAGCTCACAGTCAGCAACTAATGAAAAACTGTTTTTT. Translating it yields CASSSQSATNEKLFF.